This T cell receptor beta chain originates from a study of OX40 agonist ivuxolimab in advanced cancers. Here immunoSEQ multiplex PCR was the method, and the copy in TCRdb shows in-frame clones only, minus some. The table lists 25,000 to 40,000 clones, 65% to 85% of them singletons. The table lists this clone with a few counts. The CDR3 contains 14 residues. Germline CDR1 and CDR2: MNHEY and SMNVEV (reference sequence). Trimming took 5 bases from V and 4 from J, leaving 12 bases between them. The receptor was derived from an adult with an advanced solid tumor such as melanoma, head and neck, liver or kidney cancer. The starting material was CD4+ or CD8+ T cells sorted from blood, obtained in a trial of the OX40 agonist ivuxolimab. The chain recombines TRBV27 with TRBJ1-5, with D perhaps TRBD1 (5 bases). Here the CDR3 DNA reads TGTGCCAGCAGTCCCGGGACGGAAAATCAGCCCCAGCATTTT. Protein: CASSPGTENQPQHF.